What follows are 3 T cell receptor beta chains derived from one specimen sequenced in a study of beta chain features in type 1 diabetes. Every bit of the isolated RNA underwent reverse transcription, so sequencing read expressed TCRB transcripts. The method was immunoSEQ multiplex PCR; TCRdb's version includes in-frame clones alone and lacks a portion of them. In the table there are approximately 160,000 clones, about 9.8% of which are singletons. The sequencing sample was made of central memory CD4+ T cells from blood. These receptors originate from a woman under 30 in good health.

The chain uses TRBV7-9 and TRBJ2-7; possible D gene TRBD1, 6 bases. Germline-derived CDR1 and CDR2 are SEHNR and FQNEAQ (reference sequence). V lost 5 bases and J 3 bases, leaving 17 bases between the germline ends. This CDR3 contains 15 residues. The CDR3 DNA sequence: TGTGCCAGCAGCCAAGACCGGGACACTGTCTACGAGCAGTACTTC. Protein sequence: CASSQDRDTVYEQYF. Using reference TRBV7-9 and TRBJ2-7 for the parts outside the CDR3, the full variable domain is DTGVSQNPRHKITKRGQNVTFRCDPISEHNRLYWYRQTLGQGPEFLTYFQNEAQLEKSRLLSDRFSAERPKGSFSTLEIQRTEQGDSAMYLCASSQDRDTVYEQYFGPGTRLTVT.

This clone has a handful of counts. The rearrangement uses TRBV5-1 and TRBJ1-2; a possible D gene is TRBD1 (5 bases). There are 14 residues in the CDR3. The germline V gene encodes CDR1 SGHRS and CDR2 YFSETQ. Deletions cut 4 bases from V and 6 bases from J, with 16 bases between. CDR3 nucleotide sequence: TGCGCCAGCAGCCGGGGGGAAATGGGGAATGGCTACACCTTC. Encoded protein: CASSRGEMGNGYTF.

The gene calls are TRBV2 and TRBJ2-7; weak D call: TRBD1 (6 bases). This CDR3 has 14 residues. V was shortened by 6 bases and J by 0 bases, with 12 bases between the two germline ends. From germline, CDR1 is SNHLY and CDR2 FYNNEI. CDR3 DNA: TGTGCCAGCAGAAGGACAGAGGACTCCTACGAGCAGTACTTC. Its translation is CASRRTEDSYEQYF.